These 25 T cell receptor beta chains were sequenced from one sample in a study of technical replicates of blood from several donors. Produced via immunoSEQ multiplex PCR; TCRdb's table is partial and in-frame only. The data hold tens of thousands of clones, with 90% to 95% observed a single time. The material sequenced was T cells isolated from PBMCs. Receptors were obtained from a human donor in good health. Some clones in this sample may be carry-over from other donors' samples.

The CDR3 DNA sequence: TGTGCCTGGAGTGCCGGACAGGGGGACGGCTACACCTTC. Translated, it gives CAWSAGQGDGYTF. V gene TRBV30 combines with J gene TRBJ1-2, with 10 bases fitting TRBD1. Germline V CDR1 and CDR2: GTSNPN, SVGIG (reference sequence). V dropped 1 base and J dropped 8; count of bases not matched to a gene: 4. This CDR3 contains 13 residues.

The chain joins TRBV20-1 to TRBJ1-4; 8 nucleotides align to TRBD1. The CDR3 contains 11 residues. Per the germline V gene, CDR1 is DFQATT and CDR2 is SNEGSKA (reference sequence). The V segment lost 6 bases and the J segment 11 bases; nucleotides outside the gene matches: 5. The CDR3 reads CSARTGRKLFF. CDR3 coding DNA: TGCAGTGCGAGGACAGGGCGGAAACTGTTTTTT.

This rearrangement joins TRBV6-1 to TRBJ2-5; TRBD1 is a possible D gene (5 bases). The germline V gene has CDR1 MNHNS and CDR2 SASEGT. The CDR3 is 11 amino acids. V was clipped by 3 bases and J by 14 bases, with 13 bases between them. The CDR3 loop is CASSEGLVQYF. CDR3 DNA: TGTGCCAGCAGTGAGGGGCTCGTGCAATACTTC.

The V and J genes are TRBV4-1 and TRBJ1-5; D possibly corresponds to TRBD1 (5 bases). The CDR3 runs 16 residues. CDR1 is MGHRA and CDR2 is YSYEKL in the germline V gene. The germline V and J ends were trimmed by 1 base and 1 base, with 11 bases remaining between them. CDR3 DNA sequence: TGCGCCAGCAGCCAAGTAGGGGTGGGAAGCAATCAGCCCCAGCATTTT. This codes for CASSQVGVGSNQPQHF.

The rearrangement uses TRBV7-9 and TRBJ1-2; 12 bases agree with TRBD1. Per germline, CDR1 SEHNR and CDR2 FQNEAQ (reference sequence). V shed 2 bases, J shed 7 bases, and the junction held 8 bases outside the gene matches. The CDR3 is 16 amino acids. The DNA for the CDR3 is TGTGCCAGCAGCTTAACGGGACAGGGGGCTATTACTGGCTACACCTTC. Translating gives CASSLTGQGAITGYTF. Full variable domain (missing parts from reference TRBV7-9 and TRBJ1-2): DTGVSQNPRHKITKRGQNVTFRCDPISEHNRLYWYRQTLGQGPEFLTYFQNEAQLEKSRLLSDRFSAERPKGSFSTLEIQRTEQGDSAMYLCASSLTGQGAITGYTFGSGTRLTVV.

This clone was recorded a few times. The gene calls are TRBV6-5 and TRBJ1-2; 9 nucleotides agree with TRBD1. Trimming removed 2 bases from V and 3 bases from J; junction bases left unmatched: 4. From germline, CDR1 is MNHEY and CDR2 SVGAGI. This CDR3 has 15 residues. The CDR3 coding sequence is TGTGCCAGCAGTTACGCTACAGGGGGCGACTATGGCTACACCTTC. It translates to CASSYATGGDYGYTF.

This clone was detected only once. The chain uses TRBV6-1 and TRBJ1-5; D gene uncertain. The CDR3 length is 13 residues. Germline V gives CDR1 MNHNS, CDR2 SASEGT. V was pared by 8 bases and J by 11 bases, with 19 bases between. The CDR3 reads CASLALNSRAQHF. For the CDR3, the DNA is TGTGCCAGCCTGGCCCTAAACTCTAGAGCCCAGCATTTT.

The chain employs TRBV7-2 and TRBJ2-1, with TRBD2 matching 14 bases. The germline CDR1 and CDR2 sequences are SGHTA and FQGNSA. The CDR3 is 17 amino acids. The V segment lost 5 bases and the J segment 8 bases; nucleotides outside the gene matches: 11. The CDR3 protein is CASSPRLAGGPIYEQFF. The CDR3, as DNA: TGTGCCAGCAGCCCAAGACTAGCGGGAGGGCCTATCTATGAGCAGTTCTTC.

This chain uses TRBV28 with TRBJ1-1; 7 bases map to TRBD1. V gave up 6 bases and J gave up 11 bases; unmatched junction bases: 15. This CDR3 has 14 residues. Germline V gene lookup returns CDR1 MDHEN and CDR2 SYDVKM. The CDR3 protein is CASRGQLPGRWAFF. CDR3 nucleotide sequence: TGTGCCAGCAGGGGACAGCTCCCCGGAAGGTGGGCTTTCTTT.

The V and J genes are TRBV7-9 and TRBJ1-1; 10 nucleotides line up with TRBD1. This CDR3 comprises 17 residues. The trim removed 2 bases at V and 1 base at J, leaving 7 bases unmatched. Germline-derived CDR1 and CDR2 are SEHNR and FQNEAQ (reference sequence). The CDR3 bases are TGTGCCAGCAGCTTATGGGGACAGGGGCGACCGAACACTGAAGCTTTCTTT. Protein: CASSLWGQGRPNTEAFF.

CDR3 sequence reads: CASSFRRGDTDTQYF. The DNA of the CDR3 is TGTGCCAGCAGCTTTCGGCGGGGTGATACAGATACGCAGTATTTT. The J gene is TRBJ2-3, the V gene TRBV5-4; possible D gene TRBD2, 6 bases. V was cut by 2 bases and J by 3 bases, with 13 bases left in between. The CDR3 totals 15 residues. Germline CDR1 and CDR2: SGHNT and YYREEE (reference sequence).

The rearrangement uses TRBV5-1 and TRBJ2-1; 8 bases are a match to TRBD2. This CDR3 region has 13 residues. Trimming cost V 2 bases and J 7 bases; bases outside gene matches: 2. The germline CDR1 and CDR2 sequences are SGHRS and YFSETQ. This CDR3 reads CASSFGTRNEQFF. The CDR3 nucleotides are TGCGCCAGCAGCTTCGGGACTAGGAATGAGCAGTTCTTC.

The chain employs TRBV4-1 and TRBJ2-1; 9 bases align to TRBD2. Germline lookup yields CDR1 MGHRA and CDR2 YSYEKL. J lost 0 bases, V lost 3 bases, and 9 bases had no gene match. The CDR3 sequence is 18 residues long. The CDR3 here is CASSQTSPLAGSYNEQFF. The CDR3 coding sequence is TGCGCCAGCAGCCAGACCTCCCCACTAGCGGGCTCCTACAATGAGCAGTTCTTC.

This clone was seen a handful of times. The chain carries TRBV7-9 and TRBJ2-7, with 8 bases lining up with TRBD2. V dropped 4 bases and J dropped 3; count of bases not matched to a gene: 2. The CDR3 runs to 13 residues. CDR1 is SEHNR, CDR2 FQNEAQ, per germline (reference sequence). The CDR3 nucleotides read TGTGCCAGCAGCTCCGGGACTAGCTACGAGCAGTACTTC. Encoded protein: CASSSGTSYEQYF. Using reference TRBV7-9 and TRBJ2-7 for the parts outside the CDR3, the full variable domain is DTGVSQNPRHKITKRGQNVTFRCDPISEHNRLYWYRQTLGQGPEFLTYFQNEAQLEKSRLLSDRFSAERPKGSFSTLEIQRTEQGDSAMYLCASSSGTSYEQYFGPGTRLTVT.

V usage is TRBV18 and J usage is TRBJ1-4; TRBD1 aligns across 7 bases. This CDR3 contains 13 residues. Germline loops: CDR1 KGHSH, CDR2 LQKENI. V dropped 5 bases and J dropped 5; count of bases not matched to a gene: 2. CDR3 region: CASSKGQNEKLFF. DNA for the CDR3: TGTGCCAGCTCAAAGGGACAGAATGAAAAACTGTTTTTT.

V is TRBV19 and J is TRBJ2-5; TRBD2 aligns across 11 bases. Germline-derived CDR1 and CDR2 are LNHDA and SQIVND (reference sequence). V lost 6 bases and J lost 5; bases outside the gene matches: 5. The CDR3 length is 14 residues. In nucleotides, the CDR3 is TGTGCCAGTAGGTCGACTAGCGGGGTGGAGACCCAGTACTTC. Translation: CASRSTSGVETQYF.

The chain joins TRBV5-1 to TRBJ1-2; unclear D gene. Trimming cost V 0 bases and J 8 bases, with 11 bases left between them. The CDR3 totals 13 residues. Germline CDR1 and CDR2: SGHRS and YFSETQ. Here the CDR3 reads CASSLGGSEGYTF. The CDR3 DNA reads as TGCGCCAGCAGCTTGGGCGGCAGTGAAGGCTACACCTTC.

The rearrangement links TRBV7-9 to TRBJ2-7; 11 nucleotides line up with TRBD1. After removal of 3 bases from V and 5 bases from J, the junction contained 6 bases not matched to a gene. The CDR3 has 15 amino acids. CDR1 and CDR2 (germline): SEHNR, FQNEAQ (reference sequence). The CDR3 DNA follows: TGTGCCAGCAGCTTTGAGGACAGGGGGCTCCACGAGCAGTACTTC. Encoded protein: CASSFEDRGLHEQYF.

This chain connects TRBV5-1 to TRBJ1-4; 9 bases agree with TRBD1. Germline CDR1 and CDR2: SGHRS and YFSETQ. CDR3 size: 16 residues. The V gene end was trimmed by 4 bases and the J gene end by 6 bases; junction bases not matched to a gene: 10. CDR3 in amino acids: CASSLVSGTGYEKLFF. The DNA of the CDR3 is TGCGCCAGCAGCCTAGTCTCCGGGACAGGGTATGAAAAACTGTTTTTT.

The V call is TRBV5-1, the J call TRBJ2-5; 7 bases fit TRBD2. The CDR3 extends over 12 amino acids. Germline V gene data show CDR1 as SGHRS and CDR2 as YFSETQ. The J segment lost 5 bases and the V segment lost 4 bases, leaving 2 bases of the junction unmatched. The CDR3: CASSRRGETQYF. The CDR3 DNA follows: TGCGCCAGCAGCCGGCGGGGGGAGACCCAGTACTTC.

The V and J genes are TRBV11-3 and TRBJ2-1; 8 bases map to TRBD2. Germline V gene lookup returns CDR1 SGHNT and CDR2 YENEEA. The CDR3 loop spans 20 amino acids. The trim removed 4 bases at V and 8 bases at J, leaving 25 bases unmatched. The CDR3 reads CASSSTGLAEYTRVADEQFF. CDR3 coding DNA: TGTGCCAGCAGCTCAACCGGACTAGCTGAGTATACCCGTGTAGCCGATGAGCAGTTCTTC.

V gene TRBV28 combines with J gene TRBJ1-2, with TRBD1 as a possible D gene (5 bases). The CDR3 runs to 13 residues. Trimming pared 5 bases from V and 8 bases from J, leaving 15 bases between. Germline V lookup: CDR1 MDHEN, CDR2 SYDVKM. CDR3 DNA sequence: TGTGCCAGCAGTACGGGGGTAGCGTGGGGCTACACCTTC. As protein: CASSTGVAWGYTF.

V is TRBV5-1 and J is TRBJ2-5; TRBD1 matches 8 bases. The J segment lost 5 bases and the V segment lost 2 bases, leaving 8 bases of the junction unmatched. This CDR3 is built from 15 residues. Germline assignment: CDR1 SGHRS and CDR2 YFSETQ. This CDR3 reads CASSLQDRARETQYF. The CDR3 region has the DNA TGCGCCAGCAGCTTACAGGACAGGGCCCGCGAGACCCAGTACTTC.

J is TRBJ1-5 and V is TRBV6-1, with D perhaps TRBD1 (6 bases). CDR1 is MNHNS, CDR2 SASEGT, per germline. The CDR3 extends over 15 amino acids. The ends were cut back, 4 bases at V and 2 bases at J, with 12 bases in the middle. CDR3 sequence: CASSGGEGGNQPQHF. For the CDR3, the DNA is TGTGCCAGCAGTGGGGGGGAGGGGGGCAATCAGCCCCAGCATTTT.

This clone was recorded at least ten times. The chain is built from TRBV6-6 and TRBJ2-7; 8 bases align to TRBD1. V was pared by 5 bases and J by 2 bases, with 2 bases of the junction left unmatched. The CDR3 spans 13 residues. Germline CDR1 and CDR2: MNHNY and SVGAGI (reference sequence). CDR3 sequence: CASSKQGAYEQYF. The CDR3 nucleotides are TGTGCCAGCAGTAAACAGGGGGCCTACGAGCAGTACTTC.